This T cell receptor (beta chain) was identified in a study of blood T cells in healthy people across ages. A second PCR, run for about 7 to 11 cycles, used a sample-barcoded 5' primer plus a J-beta primer mix. MiXCR was run by TCRdb on the 5' RACE reads, yielding one entry per CDR3 protein. The data show around 1,700,000 distinct CDR3 sequences, about 30% seen once. A few counts support this clonotype. Per sample, no less than 6 micrograms of total RNA were extracted. The TCR sequence derives from a woman aged 25 to 45 in good health. The specimen was blood.

The DNA for the CDR3 is TGCGCCAGCAGCGAGGTGGGGGTTTCTGGAGATACGCAGTATTTT. This encodes CASSEVGVSGDTQYF. The V gene is TRBV5-1, the J gene TRBJ2-3; D assignment may be TRBD1 or TRBD2 (5 bases each). V was shortened by 4 bases and J by 5 bases, with 17 bases between the two germline ends. Germline CDR1 SGHRS, CDR2 YFSETQ. This CDR3 has 15 amino acids.